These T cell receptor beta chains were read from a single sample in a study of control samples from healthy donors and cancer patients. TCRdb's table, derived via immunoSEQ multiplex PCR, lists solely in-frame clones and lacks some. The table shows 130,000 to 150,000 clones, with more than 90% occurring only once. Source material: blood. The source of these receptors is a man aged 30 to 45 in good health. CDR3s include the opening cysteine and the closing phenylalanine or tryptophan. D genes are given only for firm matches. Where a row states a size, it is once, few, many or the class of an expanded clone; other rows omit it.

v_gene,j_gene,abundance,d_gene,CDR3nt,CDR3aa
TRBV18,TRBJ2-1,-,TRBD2,TGTGCCAGCTCACCGGGACTAGCGGGAGTATATGAGCAGTTCTTC,CASSPGLAGVYEQFF
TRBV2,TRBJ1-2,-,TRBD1,TGTGCCAGCAGTGCGGAAGGGGGCTCGGGTGGCTACACCTTC,CASSAEGGSGGYTF
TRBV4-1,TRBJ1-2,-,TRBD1,TGCGCCAGCACCCCCAGCCGGGGGGACAGCGCTAACTATGGCTACACCTTC,CASTPSRGDSANYGYTF
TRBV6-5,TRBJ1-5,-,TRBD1,TGTGCCAGCAGTTACGATGGGACAGGGAACCAGCCCCAGCATTTT,CASSYDGTGNQPQHF
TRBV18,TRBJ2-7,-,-,TGTGCCAGCTCAACCGGGACGGGCGGCGAGCAGTACTTC,CASSTGTGGEQYF
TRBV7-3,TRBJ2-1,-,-,TGTGCCAGCAGCTTAAGTGGGGGACTGGTCAATGAGCAGTTCTTC,CASSLSGGLVNEQFF
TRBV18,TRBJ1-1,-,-,TGTGCCAGCTCAGGTGCAGGGCGGCCGATGAACACTGAAGCTTTCTTT,CASSGAGRPMNTEAFF
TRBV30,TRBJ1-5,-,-,TGTGCCTGGAGTGCTGAGGTGGGAGTTAATCAGCCCCAGCATTTT,CAWSAEVGVNQPQHF
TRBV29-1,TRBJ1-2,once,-,TGCAGCGTTGAAGCTAACTATGGCTACACCTTC,CSVEANYGYTF
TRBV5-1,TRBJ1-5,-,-,TGCGCCAGCAGCTCGTCCGGGGGGAGAGAACAGCCCCAGCATTTT,CASSSSGGREQPQHF
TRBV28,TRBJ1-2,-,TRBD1,TGTGCCAGCAGTTTCCCACGGACAGGGGTAACCTATGGCTACACCTTC,CASSFPRTGVTYGYTF
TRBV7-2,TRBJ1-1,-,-,TGTGCCAGCAGCCAGGTGCGAGGCAAGAAGAACACTGAAGCTTTCTTT,CASSQVRGKKNTEAFF
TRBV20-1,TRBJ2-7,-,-,TGCAGTGCTAGTGAAATAGCTGGGCGAGGCTACGAGCAGTACTTC,CSASEIAGRGYEQYF
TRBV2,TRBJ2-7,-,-,TGTGCCAGCAAGTGGACAGAGTACGAGCAGTACTTC,CASKWTEYEQYF
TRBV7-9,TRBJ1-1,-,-,TGTGCCAGCAGCTTAGATTCACCCACTGAAGCTTTCTTT,CASSLDSPTEAFF
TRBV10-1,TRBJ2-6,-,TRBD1,TGCGCCATGCCCGGACAGGGTATACTTGCTGGGGCCAACGTCCTGACTTTC,CAMPGQGILAGANVLTF
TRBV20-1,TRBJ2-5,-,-,TGCAGTGCCACCTCCCAAGAGACCCAGTACTTC,CSATSQETQYF
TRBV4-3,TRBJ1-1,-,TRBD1,TGCGCCAGCAGCCAAGCGGACAGGGGAAACACTGAAGCTTTCTTT,CASSQADRGNTEAFF
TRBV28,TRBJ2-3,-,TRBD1,TGTGCCAGCAGCAAAGACAGGGGGACAGATACGCAGTATTTT,CASSKDRGTDTQYF
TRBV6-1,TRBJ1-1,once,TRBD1,TGTGCCAGCGGACAACAGGGGGAAACGACTGAAGCTTTCTTT,CASGQQGETTEAFF
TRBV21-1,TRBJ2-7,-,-,TGTGCCAGCAGCAAAGATGCGGGACATTACTACGAGCAGTACTTC,CASSKDAGHYYEQYF
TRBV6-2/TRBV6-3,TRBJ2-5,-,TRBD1,TGTGCCAGCAGTTCAAGGGACAGTATCAACCAAGAGACCCAGTACTTC,CASSSRDSINQETQYF
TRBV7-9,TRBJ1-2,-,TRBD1,TGTGCCAGCAGCTTAGTTTTAGGACAGGGGAACTATGGCTACACCTTC,CASSLVLGQGNYGYTF
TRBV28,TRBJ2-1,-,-,TGTGCCAGTAATTTCCGGGACGGACACAATGAGCAGTTCTTC,CASNFRDGHNEQFF
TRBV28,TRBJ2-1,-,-,TGTGCCAGCAGTGCCCCGGGACTCAGAAACAATGAGCAGTTCTTC,CASSAPGLRNNEQFF
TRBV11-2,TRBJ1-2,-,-,TGTGCCAGCAGCTTAGACGGGGTGGGCTATGGCTACACCTTC,CASSLDGVGYGYTF
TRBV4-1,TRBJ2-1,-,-,TGCGCCAGCAGCCAAGGGACCGGGATGACCTCCAATGAGCAGTTCTTC,CASSQGTGMTSNEQFF
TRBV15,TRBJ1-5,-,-,TGTGCCACCAGCAATGGACAGAATCAGCCCCAGCATTTT,CATSNGQNQPQHF
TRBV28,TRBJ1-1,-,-,TGTGCCAGCAGTTTATCTGACACTGAAGCTTTCTTT,CASSLSDTEAFF
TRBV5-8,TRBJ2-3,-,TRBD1,TGTGCCAGCAGCTTACAGGGGGATTACACAGATACGCAGTATTTT,CASSLQGDYTDTQYF
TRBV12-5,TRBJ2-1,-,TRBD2,TGTGCTAGTGGTTTGAACCCCCGCGGGAGGGCCTACAATGAGCAGTTCTTC,CASGLNPRGRAYNEQFF
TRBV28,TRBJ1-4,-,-,TGTGCCAGCAGTTTCGAGGGGTTGGGGACTAATGAAAAACTGTTTTTT,CASSFEGLGTNEKLFF
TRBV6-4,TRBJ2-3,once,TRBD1,TGTGCCAGCAGCGCACAGGGGGGAGGCACAGATACGCAGTATTTT,CASSAQGGGTDTQYF
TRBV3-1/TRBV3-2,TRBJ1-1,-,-,TGTGCCAGCACCCCCGTCCTAATGGGGGACACTGAAGCTTTCTTT,CASTPVLMGDTEAFF
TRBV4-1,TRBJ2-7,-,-,TGCGCCAGCAGCCAAGTCTTACGGAAGACGGGCGAGCAGTACTTC,CASSQVLRKTGEQYF
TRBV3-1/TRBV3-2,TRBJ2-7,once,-,TGTGCCAGCAGTCTCGGTCCCATCTCCTACGAGCAGTACTTC,CASSLGPISYEQYF
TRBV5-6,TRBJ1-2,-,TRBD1,TGTGCCAGCAGCTTGGGGGCAGGGGGTCAGTATGGCTACACCTTC,CASSLGAGGQYGYTF
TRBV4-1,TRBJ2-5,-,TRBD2,TGCGCCAGCAGCCAATTTGGACTAGCGGGAGCGGAGACCCAGTACTTC,CASSQFGLAGAETQYF
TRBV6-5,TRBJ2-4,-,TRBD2,TGTGCCAGCAGCTCACTAGCGGGATTAAACATTCAGTACTTC,CASSSLAGLNIQYF
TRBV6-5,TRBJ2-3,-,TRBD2,TGTGCCAGCGGAACTGGACTAGGTAGCACAGATACGCAGTATTTT,CASGTGLGSTDTQYF
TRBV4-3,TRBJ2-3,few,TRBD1,TGCGCCAGCAGCCAAGCCGGACAGGGAACCCCAGATACGCAGTATTTT,CASSQAGQGTPDTQYF